This T cell receptor (beta chain) was captured in a study of cytomegalovirus exposure and HLA in healthy donors (dated by TCRdb to between 2016 and 2019). The study in broad terms: An earlier analysis of roughly 500 of the donors reported approximately 300 Gb of sequence data and roughly 100 million unique TCR beta sequences from about 179 million T cells. Approximately 300 gigabases of sequencing data and about 92 million unique TCR sequences made up an early release that covered 500 to 700 HLA-typed donors. The genetic ancestry cluster associated with self-reported Caucasian donors included around 76% of the roughly 360 genotyped donors. The study was designed to test whether signatures of past pathogen exposure could be identified by cataloging public T cell receptors. The T cell repertoires of 550 to 850 subjects were profiled by immunosequencing and related to cytomegalovirus serostatus. A separate validation cohort of roughly 110 different subjects was used in addition to the approximately 610-subject first cohort. High-throughput TCR immunosequencing, statistical association of individual TCRs with disease status, and machine learning were combined to predict cytomegalovirus infection status. To study patterns of TCR occurrence, a later analysis re-analyzed previously published TCR beta repertoires from several hundred donors and added high-resolution HLA genotyping. The later analysis used no new phenotypic data to find candidate immune exposures, relying instead on TCR beta sequences and their occurrence across donors. In an earlier analysis of roughly 600 of the donors, high-throughput TCR beta sequencing was used to judge whether each TCR beta V gene segment behaved as functional or pseudogenic. Donor age, sex, ethnicity and CMV serostatus were compiled together with the repertoire data. Genome-wide SNP genotypes for about 55% of the roughly 670 donors were used in a later genetic analysis, which treated that subset as a discovery cohort. Every repertoire in the discovery cohort had been generated on one and the same sequencing platform. Class I and class II HLA loci were covered by the typing at four-digit resolution. The number of donors typed differed by locus, with roughly 620-640 for A, B, C, DRB1 and DQB1, around 500 for DQA1, approximately 570 for DPA1, and around 430 for DPB1. Because of strong linkage in the cohort, a handful of DR-DQ haplotypes were treated as single units for association and clustering. Across 300 to 500 genotyped donors of the cohort, an average of roughly 250,000 unique TCR beta nucleotide sequences per donor were sequenced, and roughly a sixth of those sequences were non-productive. General conclusions and limits of the study: Most TCR sequences were seen in very few donors, while some public TCRs were found in many individuals. In a later analysis, most CMV-associated TCR beta chains were found to appear HLA-restricted, with HLA associations seemingly driven largely by CMV exposure. Compared with equally common non-associated chains, HLA-associated TCR beta chains in a later analysis were more clonally expanded and had lower generation probabilities. Presence/absence analyses assumed roughly uniform sequencing depth across donors, an assumption that may not hold. Specific HLA alleles were associated with some 15,000 TCR beta sequences at a false discovery rate of 0.05 in a later analysis. Some IMGT-functional V segments, including TRBV6-2 and TRBV6-3, could not be told apart with the 87-base-pair reads, so those segments were excluded. Linkage disequilibrium might explain the correlated functional status among segregating V segments, but an unknown experimental factor could not be excluded. When HLA alleles, especially DR and DQ, strongly co-occurred, attributing TCR associations to individual alleles was difficult. Because HLA typing was unavailable for some donors at each locus, only the typed subset was used in association tests. A total of some 180 TCR beta chains were listed by the study as associated with cytomegalovirus. A group of highly shared sequence variants was considered likely to be a technical artifact of the sequencing pipeline. A later analysis found that TCR association rates varied across HLA loci, with DRB1 alleles showing the most associated TCRs and HLA-C alleles the fewest. In this cohort, only TCR beta chains were sequenced, and detectable features were limited by the absence of alpha or paired-chain data. In vitro tests confirmed that a few of the cytomegalovirus-associated TCR beta chains recognize cytomegalovirus antigens. In a later genetic analysis, fewer N-insertions in productive TCRs were reported among donors in an Asian-associated ancestry cluster than the roughly 710-donor mean. Immune exposure information for the cohort was limited to CMV serostatus. The classifier was reported to diagnose cytomegalovirus status with high specificity and sensitivity in both the original cohort and the validation cohort. It was suggested by the authors that the approach could potentially be generalized to other disease states and immunological phenotypes. The earlier analysis of some 560 of the donors excluded seventeen rarely observed V segments, including chromosome 9 orphons, because counts were too low. An earlier analysis of approximately 540 of the donors showed that most TCR beta V segments appeared in productive rearrangements either about 87% or about 30% of the time, which broadly matched IMGT annotations. An association between a missense DCLRE1C variant and V-gene and J-gene trimming of TCR beta chains was found in a later genetic analysis and replicated in an independent cohort. In a later analysis, several top co-occurrence clusters were reported to appear linked to parvovirus B19, influenza, CMV and Epstein-Barr virus. A further reported finding was that TCR beta sequences accurately predicted the HLA-A and HLA-B alleles for most subjects in the first cohort.

The library was prepared using the immunoSEQ multiplex PCR assay. A mixture of 60 forward primers for TCR Vbeta segments and 13 reverse primers for TCR Jbeta segments was used in the multiplex PCR. The CDR3 region of rearranged TCR beta genes was amplified from genomic DNA with a multiplex PCR assay. Amplified TCR beta libraries were sequenced as 87-base-pair reads on the Illumina HiSeq System. The published analysis was carried out like this. In a later analysis, tens of millions of unique TCR beta chains were counted across the roughly 670 repertoires, and around 10 million of these chains were shared by at least two donors. Raw reads were error-corrected and collapsed into unique sequences by a nearest-neighbor algorithm in which closely related sequences were merged to remove PCR and sequencing errors. CDR3 sequences were aligned to IMGT reference sequences to assign V, D and J gene segments. Each retained sequence needed at least a six-nucleotide match to both a V gene segment and a J gene segment. Rearrangements were classified as productive when the CDR3 lacked stop codons and remained in frame with V and J, and all other rearrangements were classified as non-productive. Following IMGT convention, CDR3 was defined as the stretch from the second conserved V-encoded cysteine up to the conserved J-encoded phenylalanine. The earlier analysis of about 590 of the donors excluded sequences that lacked an unambiguous match to a single V gene segment. An earlier analysis of 587 of the donors classified V segments as functional when productive rearrangements were above 56.7% and as segregating when the standard deviation between donors was above 5%. A statistical classification framework was built to diagnose cytomegalovirus status from the catalog of TCR beta chain sequences. In a later analysis, V and J genes were assigned by comparing TCR nucleotide sequences against IMGT/GENE-DB human TR gene sequences. In a later analysis, CDR3 sequences and most-parsimonious VDJ recombination scenarios were assigned using the TCRdist pipeline. In a later analysis, each TCR beta chain was defined by its CDR3 amino acid sequence together with its V-gene family, and reads lacking a unique V-gene family were excluded. In a later analysis, 450 to 600 highly shared, low-generation-probability nucleotide sequences were removed to address suspected cross-contamination and a sequencing artifact. In a later analysis, a clonal expansion index was calculated for each public chain from normalized within-repertoire ranks of inferred template counts. In a later analysis, generation probabilities were computed with a VDJ recombination model fitted to out-of-frame rearrangements, and the resulting probabilities were checked against IGoR. In a later analysis, TCR-TCR, TCR-HLA and TCR-CMV co-occurrence was scored with hypergeometric tests, and a repertoire-size bias correction was applied to TCR pairs. False discovery rates were estimated in a later analysis by permuting HLA or CMV assignments 20 times. A later analysis grouped co-occurring TCRs with DBSCAN, adding TCRdist sequence similarity when clustering within HLA-allele-positive subsets. Repertoires with fewer than 30,000 or more than 120,000 public chains, plus five repertoires with anomalous nucleotide sharing, were excluded from co-occurrence clustering. The source is immuneACCESS, and TCRdb retained only in-frame sequences with V and J called. Part of the clones is not carried over; for the studies checked, unresolved V genes explain less than half of this, and the remainder is unexplained. Clone size and V and J calls were adopted from that table, with D and trimming inferred from the DNA. Within this sample are around 100,000 clones, with less than 90% of them counted one time only. 2% to 3% of the sample is in the top ten clones.

This clone was picked up one time. The antigen it binds to is not known. No per-base quality is available; no much larger clone lies one base away. The cohort consisted of 650 to 700 healthy bone marrow donors. Cohort members were all nominally healthy when sampled, although unrecorded immune exposures were likely present. The donor tested CMV seronegative and was one of the 352 seronegative cohort members. Every donor gave a peripheral blood sample, and the peripheral blood mononuclear cells from that sample were used for TCR beta sequencing. The Qiagen DNeasy Blood Extraction Kit was used to extract genomic DNA from the blood cell samples. Cut back by 4 bases and 10 bases, the V and J ends lie 20 bases apart. Looking up the germline V gene yields CDR1 SGHAT and CDR2 FQNNGV. The CDR3 runs 15 residues from the cysteine to the phenylalanine. The CDR3 DNA has 45 bases and is translated from base 1.

This TCR came from a man in his forties or fifties in good health and CMV-seronegative. The rearranged chain carries TRBV11-2 and TRBJ2-1, and perhaps TRBD2 as D gene, on 5 matching bases. The material sequenced was PBMCs. The nucleotide sequence reads as follows: TGTGCCAGCAGCTCAACCGGACGGACTGGTGAAGAGCAGTTCTTC. It specifies CASSSTGRTGEEQFF.